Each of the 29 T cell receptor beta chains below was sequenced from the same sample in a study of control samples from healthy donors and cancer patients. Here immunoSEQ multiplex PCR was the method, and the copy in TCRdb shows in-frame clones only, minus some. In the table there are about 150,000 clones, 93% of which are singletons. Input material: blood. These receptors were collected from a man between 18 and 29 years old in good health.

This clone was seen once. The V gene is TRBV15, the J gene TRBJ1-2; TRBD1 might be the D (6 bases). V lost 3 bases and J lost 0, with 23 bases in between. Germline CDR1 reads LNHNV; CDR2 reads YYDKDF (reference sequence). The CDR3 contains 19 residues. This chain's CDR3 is CATSRWTDPIRIANYGYTF. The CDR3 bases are TGTGCCACCAGCAGGTGGACAGACCCGATCCGCATAGCTAACTATGGCTACACCTTC.

The CDR3: CAWGDFAGETQYF. CDR3 in DNA: TGTGCCTGGGGGGACTTCGCGGGCGAGACCCAGTACTTC. The chain has TRBV30 and TRBJ2-5, with a weak D call TRBD2 (6 bases). V was cut by 5 bases and J by 5 bases, with 15 bases left in between. Germline CDR1 GTSNPN, CDR2 SVGIG (reference sequence). This CDR3 spans 13 amino acids.

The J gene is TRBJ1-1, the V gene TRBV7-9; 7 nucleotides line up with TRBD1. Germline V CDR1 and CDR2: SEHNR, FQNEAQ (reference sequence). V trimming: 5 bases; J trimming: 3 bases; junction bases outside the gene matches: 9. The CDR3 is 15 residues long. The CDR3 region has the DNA TGTGCCAGCAGCGCCGACAGGGAGATTCACACTGAAGCTTTCTTT. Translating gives CASSADREIHTEAFF.

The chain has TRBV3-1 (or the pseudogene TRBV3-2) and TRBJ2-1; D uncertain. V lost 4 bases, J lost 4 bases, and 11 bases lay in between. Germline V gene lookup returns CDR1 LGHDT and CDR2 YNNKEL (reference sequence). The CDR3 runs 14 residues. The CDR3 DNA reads TGTGCCAGCAGCCCTCCCGATCGGTACAATGAGCAGTTCTTC. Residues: CASSPPDRYNEQFF.

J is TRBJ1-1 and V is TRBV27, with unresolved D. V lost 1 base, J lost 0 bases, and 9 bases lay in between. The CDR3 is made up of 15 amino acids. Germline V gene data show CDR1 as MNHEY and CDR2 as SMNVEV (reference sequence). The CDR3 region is CASSLWSQMNTEAFF. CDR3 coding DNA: TGTGCCAGCAGTTTATGGTCACAAATGAACACTGAAGCTTTCTTT.

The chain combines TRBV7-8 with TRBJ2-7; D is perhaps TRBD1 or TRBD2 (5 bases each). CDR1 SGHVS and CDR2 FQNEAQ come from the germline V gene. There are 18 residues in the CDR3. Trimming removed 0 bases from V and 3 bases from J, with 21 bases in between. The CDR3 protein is CASSLARGGEGRIYEQYF. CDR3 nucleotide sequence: TGTGCCAGCAGCTTAGCGAGGGGTGGAGAGGGAAGGATCTACGAGCAGTACTTC. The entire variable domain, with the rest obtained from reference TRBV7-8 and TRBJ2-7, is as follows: GAGVSQSPRYKVAKRGQDVALRCDPISGHVSLFWYQQALGQGPEFLTYFQNEAQLDKSGLPSDRFFAERPEGSVSTLKIQRTQQEDSAVYLCASSLARGGEGRIYEQYFGPGTRLTVT.

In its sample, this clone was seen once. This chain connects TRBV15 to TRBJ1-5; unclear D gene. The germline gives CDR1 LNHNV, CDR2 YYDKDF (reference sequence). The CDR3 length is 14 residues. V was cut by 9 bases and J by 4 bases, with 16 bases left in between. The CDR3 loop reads CATSRAHQNQPQHF. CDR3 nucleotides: TGTGCCACTTCGCGGGCCCATCAAAATCAGCCCCAGCATTTT.

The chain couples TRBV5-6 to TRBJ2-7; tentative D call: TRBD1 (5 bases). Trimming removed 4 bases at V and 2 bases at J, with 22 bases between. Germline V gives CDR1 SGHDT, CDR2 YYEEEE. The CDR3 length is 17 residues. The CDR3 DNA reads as TGTGCCAGCAGCGACCTCCGGACATCCGTGGAACCCTACGAGCAGTACTTC. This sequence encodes CASSDLRTSVEPYEQYF.

The CDR3 here is CASTPSGLASREQYF. CDR3 nucleotides: TGTGCCAGCACCCCCTCCGGACTAGCCTCGAGAGAGCAGTACTTC. V gene TRBV9 combines with J gene TRBJ2-7; 8 bases are a match to TRBD2. CDR1 is SGDLS, CDR2 YYNGEE, per germline. The CDR3 loop spans 15 amino acids. V lost 6 bases to trimming and J lost 7 bases; unmatched junction nucleotides: 15.

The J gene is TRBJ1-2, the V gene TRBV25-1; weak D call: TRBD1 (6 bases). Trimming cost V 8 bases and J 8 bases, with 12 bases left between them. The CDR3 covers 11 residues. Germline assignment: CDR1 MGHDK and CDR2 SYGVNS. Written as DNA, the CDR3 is TGTGCCAGCGGTAGGGGGTACGGCTACACCTTC. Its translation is CASGRGYGYTF.

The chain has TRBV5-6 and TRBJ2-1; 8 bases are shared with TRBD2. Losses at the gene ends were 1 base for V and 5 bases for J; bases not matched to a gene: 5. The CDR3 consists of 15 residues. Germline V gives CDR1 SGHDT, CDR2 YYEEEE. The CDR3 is CASSLTGGIDNEQFF. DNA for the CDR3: TGTGCCAGCAGCTTGACGGGGGGGATCGACAATGAGCAGTTCTTC.

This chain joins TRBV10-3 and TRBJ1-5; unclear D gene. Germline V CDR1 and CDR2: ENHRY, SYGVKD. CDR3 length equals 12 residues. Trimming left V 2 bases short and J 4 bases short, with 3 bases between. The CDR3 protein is CAISELNQPQHF. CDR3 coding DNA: TGTGCCATCAGTGAGCTTAATCAGCCCCAGCATTTT.

In DNA form, the CDR3 reads TGTGCCAGCAGCTCGTACTGGGACACCATATATTTT. The encoded protein is CASSSYWDTIYF. The chain is built from TRBV7-9 and TRBJ1-3, with D unresolved. The CDR3 covers 12 residues. Germline CDR1 SEHNR, CDR2 FQNEAQ (reference sequence). V was trimmed by 4 bases and J by 8 bases, leaving 9 bases between them.

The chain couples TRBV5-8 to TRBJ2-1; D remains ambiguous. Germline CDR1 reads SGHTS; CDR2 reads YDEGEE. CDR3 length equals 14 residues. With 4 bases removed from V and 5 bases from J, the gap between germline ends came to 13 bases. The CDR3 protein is CASSRRGTDNEQFF. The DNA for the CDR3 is TGTGCCAGCAGCCGCCGTGGAACCGACAATGAGCAGTTCTTC.

The CDR3 bases are TGTGCCAGTAGTATAGAGGGGCAGTGGATTTATGGCTACACCTTC. The encoded protein is CASSIEGQWIYGYTF. The chain links TRBV19 to TRBJ1-2; possible D gene TRBD1, 5 bases. The CDR3 sequence is 15 residues long. CDR1 is LNHDA and CDR2 is SQIVND in the germline V gene (reference sequence). V lost 0 bases and J lost 5, with 13 bases in between.

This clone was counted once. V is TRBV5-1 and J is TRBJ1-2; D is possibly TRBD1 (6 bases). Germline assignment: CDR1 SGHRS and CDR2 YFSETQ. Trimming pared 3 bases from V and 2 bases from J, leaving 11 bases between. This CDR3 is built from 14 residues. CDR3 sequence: CASSSGVNNYGYTF. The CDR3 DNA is TGCGCCAGCAGCTCAGGGGTTAACAACTATGGCTACACCTTC.

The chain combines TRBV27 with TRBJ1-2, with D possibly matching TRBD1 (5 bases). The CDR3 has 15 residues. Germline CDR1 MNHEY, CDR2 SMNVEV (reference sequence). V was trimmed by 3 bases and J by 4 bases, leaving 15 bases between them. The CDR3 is CASSFGGALFYGYTF. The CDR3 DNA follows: TGTGCCAGCAGTTTTGGAGGGGCTTTGTTCTATGGCTACACCTTC.

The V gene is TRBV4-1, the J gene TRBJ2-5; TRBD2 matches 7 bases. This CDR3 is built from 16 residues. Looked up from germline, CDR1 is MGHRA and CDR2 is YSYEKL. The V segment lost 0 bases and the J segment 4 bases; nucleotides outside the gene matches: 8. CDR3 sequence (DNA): TGCGCCAGCAGCCAAGAAGAGCGGGGCGGTCCAGAGACCCAGTACTTC. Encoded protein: CASSQEERGGPETQYF.

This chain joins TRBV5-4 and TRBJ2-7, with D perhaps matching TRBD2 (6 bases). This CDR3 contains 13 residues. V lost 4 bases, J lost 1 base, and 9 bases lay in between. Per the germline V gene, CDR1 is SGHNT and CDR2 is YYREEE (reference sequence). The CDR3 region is CASSQGLSYEQYF. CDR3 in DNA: TGTGCCAGCAGCCAGGGACTTTCCTACGAGCAGTACTTC.

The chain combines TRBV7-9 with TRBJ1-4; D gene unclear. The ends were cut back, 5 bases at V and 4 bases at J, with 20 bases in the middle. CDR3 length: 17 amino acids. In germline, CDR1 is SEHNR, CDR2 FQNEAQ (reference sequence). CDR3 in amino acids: CASSPSHASRGNEKLFF. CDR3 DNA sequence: TGTGCCAGCAGCCCGTCCCATGCTAGTCGGGGTAATGAAAAACTGTTTTTT. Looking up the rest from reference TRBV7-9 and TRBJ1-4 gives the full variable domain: DTGVSQNPRHKITKRGQNVTFRCDPISEHNRLYWYRQTLGQGPEFLTYFQNEAQLEKSRLLSDRFSAERPKGSFSTLEIQRTEQGDSAMYLCASSPSHASRGNEKLFFGSGTQLSVL.

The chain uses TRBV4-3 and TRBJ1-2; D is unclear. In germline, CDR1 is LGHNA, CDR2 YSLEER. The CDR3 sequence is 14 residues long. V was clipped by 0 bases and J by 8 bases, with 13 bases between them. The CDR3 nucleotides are TGCGCCAGCAGCCAAGATCTGGGTGGTTTCGGCTACACCTTC. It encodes CASSQDLGGFGYTF.

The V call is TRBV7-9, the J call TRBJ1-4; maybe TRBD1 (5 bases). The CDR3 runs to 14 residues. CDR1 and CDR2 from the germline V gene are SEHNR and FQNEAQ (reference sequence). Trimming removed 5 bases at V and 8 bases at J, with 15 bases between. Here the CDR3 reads CASSLRGPREKLFF. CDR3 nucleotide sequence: TGTGCCAGCAGCCTGCGGGGCCCAAGGGAAAAACTGTTTTTT.

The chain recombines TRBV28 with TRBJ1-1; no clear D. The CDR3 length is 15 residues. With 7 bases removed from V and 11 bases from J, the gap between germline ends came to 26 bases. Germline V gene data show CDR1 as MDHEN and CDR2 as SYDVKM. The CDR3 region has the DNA TGTGCCAGCAACACGCCCGGGATGGGGAAGGTTGAGGCTTTCTTT. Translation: CASNTPGMGKVEAFF.

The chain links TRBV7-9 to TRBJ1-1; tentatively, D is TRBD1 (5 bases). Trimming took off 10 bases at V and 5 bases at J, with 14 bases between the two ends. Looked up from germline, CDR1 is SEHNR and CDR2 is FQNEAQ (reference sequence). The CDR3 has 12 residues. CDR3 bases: TGTGCCATAGGGGCCAGAGCGACTGAAGCTTTCTTT. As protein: CAIGARATEAFF.

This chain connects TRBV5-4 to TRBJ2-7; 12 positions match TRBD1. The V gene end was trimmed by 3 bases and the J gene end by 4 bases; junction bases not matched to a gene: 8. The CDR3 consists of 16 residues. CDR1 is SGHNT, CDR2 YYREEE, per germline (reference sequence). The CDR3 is CASSWEGDRGLYEQYF. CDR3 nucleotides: TGTGCCAGCAGCTGGGAGGGGGACAGGGGGCTTTACGAGCAGTACTTC.

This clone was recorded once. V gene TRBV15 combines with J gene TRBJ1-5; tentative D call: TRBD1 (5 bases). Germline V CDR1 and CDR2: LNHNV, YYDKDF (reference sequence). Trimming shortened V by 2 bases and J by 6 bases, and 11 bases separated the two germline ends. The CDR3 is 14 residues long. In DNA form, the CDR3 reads TGTGCCACCAGCAGACCGGAGAGGGGTCAGCCCCAGCATTTT. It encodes CATSRPERGQPQHF. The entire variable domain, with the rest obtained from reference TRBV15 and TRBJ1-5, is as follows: DAMVIQNPRYQVTQFGKPVTLSCSQTLNHNVMYWYQQKSSQAPKLLFHYYDKDFNNEADTPDNFQSRRPNTSFCFLDIRSPGLGDTAMYLCATSRPERGQPQHFGDGTRLSIL.

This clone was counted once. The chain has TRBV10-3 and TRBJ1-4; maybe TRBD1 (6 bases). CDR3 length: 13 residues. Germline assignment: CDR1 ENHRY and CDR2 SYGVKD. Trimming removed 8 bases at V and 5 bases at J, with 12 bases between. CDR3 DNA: TGTGCCATCCTTGACAGGTCGAATGAAAAACTGTTTTTT. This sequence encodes CAILDRSNEKLFF.

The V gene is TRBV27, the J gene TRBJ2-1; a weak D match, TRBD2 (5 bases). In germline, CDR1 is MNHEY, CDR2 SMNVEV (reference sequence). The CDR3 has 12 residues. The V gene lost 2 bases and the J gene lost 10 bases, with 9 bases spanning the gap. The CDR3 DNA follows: TGTGCCAGCAGTTTAAAGGCGGGCGAGCAGTTCTTC. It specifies CASSLKAGEQFF.

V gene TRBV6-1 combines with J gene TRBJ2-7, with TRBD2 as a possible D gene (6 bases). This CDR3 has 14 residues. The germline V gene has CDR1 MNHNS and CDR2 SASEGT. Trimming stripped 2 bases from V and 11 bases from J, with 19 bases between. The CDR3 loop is CASSELSGTDVKYF. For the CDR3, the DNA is TGTGCCAGCAGTGAACTCTCCGGGACTGATGTGAAGTACTTC.